This TCR beta chain was identified during a study of shared clonotypes between healthy human individuals (dated by TCRdb to 2020 to 2022). Some background on the complete study: A couple of women and a few men aged 18 to 49 years were included in the cohort. For each donor, three plates each were used for CD4 naive and CD4 memory, two plates were used for CD8 naive, and one plate was used for CD8 memory. To estimate repertoire size and how much clonotype sharing occurs between individuals, the study deeply sequenced the blood TCR repertoires of 4 to 6 healthy adults. Libraries were prepared and TCR repertoires were sequenced by different laboratories using diverse techniques, in order to increase sequencing depth and limit assay-specific biases. Between about 0.8 and 8.9 billion PBMCs per donor were obtained by leukapheresis. Results and caveats for the whole study, not just this receptor: Incomplete sequencing was indicated by rarefaction of sorted-subset datasets, despite the large sequencing depth. Higher generation probabilities were observed for clonotypes shared by all four sorted-subset donors than for non-shared clonotypes. When a handful of donors were compared, the shared fraction of clonotypes was about 5% for naive CD4, 3.5% to 4% for naive CD8, roughly 2.3% for memory CD4, and less than 0.45% for memory CD8. Pairwise subsampling led to the expectation that sequencing depth would affect the degree of clonotype sharing among donors. Sampling was limited to blood, and TCR repertoires in tissue likely differ from TCR repertoires in blood. The genetic and exposure-history diversity represented was limited by the small number of donors. Naive subsets generally had larger estimated clonotype richness than memory subsets did.

About this clone: Its recognized antigen is unknown. No much larger clonotype is one base removed from it; base qualities were not supplied.

Healthy HIV-negative adults with no recently reported acute infections or vaccinations were included as donors. Every donor was a Caucasian adult living in Nashville, Tennessee, USA. CD4+ T cells were enriched through magnetic negative selection, after which naive cells were positively selected on CD45RA and the remaining negative fraction served as the memory subset. Blood was obtained by leukapheresis, after which PBMCs were separated by Ficoll-Histopaque density gradient centrifugation and cryopreserved in liquid nitrogen vapor phase. Analytical flow cytometry was used to check the purity and quantity of every magnetically sorted T cell population. Genomic DNA was isolated from each sorted fraction and quantified by UV absorbance on a Nanodrop 2000c. Using the deep immunoSEQ assay, multiplex PCR amplified TCR CDR3 regions from genomic DNA. Genomic DNA extracted from each cell subset was distributed evenly over all wells of several immunoSEQ 96-well plates, and each plate served as one replicate. For sorted subsets, each replicate PCR was loaded with 150 to 250 ng genomic DNA, equivalent to approximately 27,000 T cell genomes. Purified libraries were quantified with a Qubit 3.0 fluorometer, sized on a Bioanalyzer 2100, and re-quantified with the KAPA Library Quantification kit. Every immunoSEQ 96-well plate was sequenced on a separate single-read 150-cycle Illumina NextSeq 550 flow cell. Under the source paper's analysis protocol: The immunoSEQ output contained only junctional sequences without quality scores, so filtering could not match that applied to full-length reads. To assign V/J genes and CDR3, sequences were annotated against IMGT germline references using PyIR, a Python wrapper for IgBLAST v1.9. Reads with weak V/J assignments (E-value above 1e-6), missing CDR3, stop codons, out-of-frame junctions, or ambiguous translated residues were removed. V3J clonotypes were defined as sequences sharing the same inferred V gene, J gene, and CDR3 amino acid sequence. Percentage overlap between repertoires was computed as shared unique clonotypes divided by the size of the smaller repertoire. Richness of each repertoire was evaluated using RTK rarefaction, the Chao1 estimator, and Recon v2.1 estimates of unobserved clonotypes. Generation probabilities were computed with OLGA for all TCRbeta clonotypes obtained by the gDNA method from a few donors. The source is immuneACCESS, and TCRdb retained only in-frame sequences with V and J called. Part of the clones is not carried over; for the studies checked, unresolved V genes explain less than half of this, and the remainder is unexplained. V, J and clone size are taken as reported in that table, and D and trimming were inferred from the DNA itself. The sample table records about 2.5 million clones; approximately 90% of these occur just once. The ten largest make up roughly 0.34% of the sample.

Including the terminal cysteine and phenylalanine, the CDR3 comprises 17 residues. Kept here is only the CDR3 DNA, which spans 51 bases and is read in frame from base 1. Ends trimmed: V by 4 bases, J by 5 bases; bases unmatched to a gene: 12. As encoded in the germline V gene, CDR1 is SGHRS while CDR2 is YFSETQ. This TCR was recovered from a man aged 18-30 years in good health. Some clones in this sample may be carry-over from other donors' samples. The source material was naive CD4+ T cells from PBMCs. In the paper's terms, the cell subset or site label means: CD45RA+ positively selected. Rearrangement joined TRBV5-1 to TRBJ2-1; 10 bases in between match TRBD2. The encoded CDR3 is CASSKGLAANEHNEQFF. The DNA is TGCGCCAGCAGCAAAGGACTAGCGGCCAATGAACACAATGAGCAGTTCTTC.